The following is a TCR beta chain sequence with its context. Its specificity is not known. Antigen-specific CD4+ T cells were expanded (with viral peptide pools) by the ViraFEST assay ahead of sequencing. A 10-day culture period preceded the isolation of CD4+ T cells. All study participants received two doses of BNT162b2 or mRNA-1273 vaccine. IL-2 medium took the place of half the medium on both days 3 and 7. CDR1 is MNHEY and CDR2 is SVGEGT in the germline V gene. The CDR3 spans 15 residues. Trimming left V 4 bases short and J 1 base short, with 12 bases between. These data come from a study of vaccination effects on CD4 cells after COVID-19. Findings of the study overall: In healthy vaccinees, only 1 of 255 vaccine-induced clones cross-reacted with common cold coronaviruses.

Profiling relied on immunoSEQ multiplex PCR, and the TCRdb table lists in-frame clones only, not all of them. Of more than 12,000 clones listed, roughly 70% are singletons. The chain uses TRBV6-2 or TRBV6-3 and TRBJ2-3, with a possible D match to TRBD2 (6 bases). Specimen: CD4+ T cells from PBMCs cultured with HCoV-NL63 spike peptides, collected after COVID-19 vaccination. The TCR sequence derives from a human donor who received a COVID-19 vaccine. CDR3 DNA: TGTGCCAGCAGTTCCCGGCCGGGGGGCACAGATACGCAGTATTTT. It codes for CASSSRPGGTDTQYF.